This entry lists 14 T cell receptor beta chains sequenced from one sample in a study of technical replicates of blood from a few donors. The method was immunoSEQ multiplex PCR; TCRdb's version includes in-frame clones alone and lacks a portion of them. The sample records tens of thousands of clones, just over 90% being singletons. The specimen was T cells isolated from PBMCs. The source is a human donor in good health.

The chain recombines TRBV18 with TRBJ2-7, with 9 bases lining up with TRBD1. This CDR3 contains 14 residues. Germline loops: CDR1 KGHSH, CDR2 LQKENI. J lost 3 bases, V lost 4 bases, and 4 bases had no gene match. For the CDR3, the DNA is TGTGCCAGCTCACTTACAGGGGGCAGCTACGAGCAGTACTTC. Translating it yields CASSLTGGSYEQYF.

The chain has TRBV7-8 and TRBJ2-3, with TRBD2 as a possible D gene (5 bases). Trimming left V 3 bases short and J 3 bases short, with 16 bases between. The CDR3 is 16 amino acids. Germline lookup yields CDR1 SGHVS and CDR2 FQNEAQ. The CDR3, as DNA: TGTGCCAGCAGCTTTCGATTTCGGGGAAAAACAGATACGCAGTATTTT. This translates into CASSFRFRGKTDTQYF.

The chain is built from TRBV7-8 and TRBJ2-7; perhaps TRBD2 as D (5 bases). V lost 1 base to trimming and J lost 1 base, with 11 bases between them. Germline values: CDR1 SGHVS, CDR2 FQNEAQ. The CDR3 runs 15 residues. In nucleotides, the CDR3 is TGTGCCAGCAGCTTAGATTGGAAGCGGTCCTACGAGCAGTACTTC. Amino acids: CASSLDWKRSYEQYF.

This clone was picked up one time. The chain joins TRBV29-1 to TRBJ2-7; 7 nucleotides line up with TRBD1. This CDR3 spans 15 amino acids. The germline gives CDR1 SQVTM, CDR2 ANQGSEA. V trimming: 1 base; J trimming: 0 bases; junction bases outside the gene matches: 6. Here the CDR3 DNA reads TGCAGCGTTGAAGTAACAGGGGACCTCTCCTACGAGCAGTACTTC. It is translated as CSVEVTGDLSYEQYF.

The chain combines TRBV11-3 with TRBJ2-5, with 9 positions matching TRBD1. Germline V gene sequence: CDR1 SGHNT, CDR2 YENEEA. V gave up 2 bases and J gave up 5 bases; unmatched junction bases: 3. The CDR3 is 14 amino acids. The CDR3, as DNA: TGTGCCAGCAGCTTACGACAGGGGGGGGAGACCCAGTACTTC. Its translation: CASSLRQGGETQYF. The variable domain in full, completed from reference TRBV11-3 and TRBJ2-5, reads EAGVVQSPRYKIIEKKQPVAFWCNPISGHNTLYWYLQNLGQGPELLIRYENEEAVDDSQLPKDRFSAERLKGVDSTLKIQPAELGDSAVYLCASSLRQGGETQYFGPGTRLLVL.

The rearrangement uses TRBV2 and TRBJ2-7; D gene uncertain. The length of the CDR3 is 14 residues. The germline gives CDR1 SNHLY, CDR2 FYNNEI. The V and J ends lost 3 bases and 5 bases respectively, with 14 bases between them. DNA for the CDR3: TGTGCCAGCAGTGACATCGGGTTGTACGACGAGCAGTACTTC. Translated: CASSDIGLYDEQYF.

The V and J genes are TRBV28 and TRBJ2-1, with D perhaps matching TRBD2 (5 bases). CDR1 is MDHEN and CDR2 is SYDVKM in the germline V gene. Trimming removed 6 bases from V and 7 bases from J, with 22 bases in between. This CDR3 region has 16 residues. CDR3 protein: CASRILAGTRSNEQFF. The CDR3 DNA sequence: TGTGCCAGCAGAATCCTAGCCGGCACCCGGAGTAATGAGCAGTTCTTC.

The chain carries TRBV2 and TRBJ2-2; D is perhaps TRBD2 (5 bases). CDR1 and CDR2 from the germline V gene are SNHLY and FYNNEI. V gave up 9 bases and J gave up 0 bases, with 14 bases separating them. This CDR3 spans 15 amino acids. The CDR3 coding sequence is TGTGCCAGAAAAAGGACTGCCGCGAACACCGGGGAGCTGTTTTTT. Translating gives CARKRTAANTGELFF.

This clone has just one count. The genes are TRBV5-6 and TRBJ1-3; TRBD1 matches at 7 bases. The V and J ends lost 5 bases and 2 bases, in that order; junction bases with no gene match: 7. The germline V gene has CDR1 SGHDT and CDR2 YYEEEE. The CDR3 is made up of 15 amino acids. This CDR3 reads CASSRDSPAGNTIYF. The CDR3, as DNA: TGTGCCAGCAGTCGGGACAGTCCTGCTGGAAACACCATATATTTT.

The table lists this clone with a count of one. The V gene is TRBV5-1, the J gene TRBJ2-3, with 11 bases matching TRBD2. Germline CDR1 reads SGHRS; CDR2 reads YFSETQ. The CDR3 consists of 15 residues. V shed 7 bases and J 4 bases; nucleotides not matched to a gene: 8. The CDR3 reads CASGLLAGGSDTQYF. DNA for the CDR3: TGCGCCAGCGGACTCCTAGCGGGGGGATCAGATACGCAGTATTTT. Drawing the rest from reference TRBV5-1 and TRBJ2-3, the complete variable domain is KAGVTQTPRYLIKTRGQQVTLSCSPISGHRSVSWYQQTPGQGLQFLFEYFSETQRNKGNFPGRFSGRQFSNSRSEMNVSTLELGDSALYLCASGLLAGGSDTQYFGPGTRLTVL.

This sequence joins TRBV6-1 and TRBJ1-1; tentative D call: TRBD1 (5 bases). V gave up 2 bases and J gave up 1 base, with 14 bases separating them. Germline CDR1 and CDR2: MNHNS and SASEGT. There are 16 residues in the CDR3. Written as DNA, the CDR3 is TGTGCCAGCAGTGAAATGAGACTTCAGGGGAACACTGAAGCTTTCTTT. As protein: CASSEMRLQGNTEAFF.

The V call is TRBV9, the J call TRBJ2-5, with 7 bases identical to TRBD2. The V gene end was trimmed by 0 bases and the J gene end by 4 bases; junction bases not matched to a gene: 9. Germline values: CDR1 SGDLS, CDR2 YYNGEE. The CDR3 loop spans 16 amino acids. The DNA for the CDR3 is TGTGCCAGCAGCGTAGCATGGTCGTCGGGAGGAGAGACCCAGTACTTC. Its translation: CASSVAWSSGGETQYF.

The CDR3 DNA is TGCGCCAGCAGCCAAGCCAAGGAGTATTCACCCCTCCACTTT. The encoded protein is CASSQAKEYSPLHF. The chain carries TRBV4-1 and TRBJ1-6; D gene ambiguous. The CDR3 runs to 14 residues. In germline, CDR1 is MGHRA, CDR2 YSYEKL. V lost 1 base and J 8 bases, leaving 9 bases between the germline ends.

This clone has just a few counts. The J gene is TRBJ1-1, the V gene TRBV10-3; possibly TRBD1 for D (6 bases). Germline V gene lookup returns CDR1 ENHRY and CDR2 SYGVKD. The length of the CDR3 is 15 residues. Trimming took 3 bases from V and 3 from J, leaving 14 bases between them. In DNA form, the CDR3 reads TGTGCCATCAGTGAAGGACAGTCGAGGGACACTGAAGCTTTCTTT. Its protein product is CAISEGQSRDTEAFF.